This T cell receptor (beta chain) emerged from a study of T cells after yellow fever vaccination. One entry per CDR3 protein results from TCRdb running MiXCR on the 5' RACE reads. Among around 230,000 distinct CDR3 sequences listed, about 7% were seen once. There are 14 residues in the CDR3. The germline CDR1 and CDR2 sequences are DFQATT and SNEGSKA (reference sequence). With V trimmed by 4 bases and J by 8 bases, 3 bases remained unmatched. This specimen was CD4+ T cells sorted from PBMCs, taken on the day of the yellow fever booster vaccination. This clonotype was sampled from a man aged 25 to 40 who received the YFV17D yellow fever vaccine. This chain links TRBV20-1 with TRBJ2-2, with TRBD2 matching 14 bases. CDR3 in DNA: TGCAGTGCTACGCGGACTAGCGGGAGGGGGGAGCTGTTTTTT. Protein sequence: CSATRTSGRGELFF.